Presented here are 7 T cell receptor beta chains from one specimen sequenced in a study of tumor-infiltrating lymphocytes in primary liver carcinoma. Researchers generated TCR beta cDNA from about 450 ng of total RNA, relying on a constant-region primer. Investigators got TCR beta libraries out of three nested multiplex PCR rounds, done with slightly modified ARM-PCR. Running 9 to 11 cycles apiece, the first two PCR rounds relied on TRBV1-TRBV30 forward primers together with a C-beta reverse primer. In TCRdb, the multiplex PCR reads were re-called with MiXCR into one record per CDR3 protein. Of over 250,000 distinct CDR3 sequences detected, around three fifths appear once; the ten largest clones hold around 15%. In addition to blood RNA drawn from unsorted whole blood, germline DNA was extracted. The sample taken for sequencing was peripheral blood. The receptors were gathered from a woman aged 30 to 39 with primary liver carcinoma and hepatitis B virus infection.

This clonotype has a handful of counts. This chain joins TRBV14 and TRBJ2-5; no firm D call. The CDR3 sequence is 13 residues long. From germline, CDR1 is SGHDN and CDR2 FVKESK. V lost 3 bases and J 8 bases, leaving 13 bases between the germline ends. The CDR3: CASSQATLSTQYF. The CDR3 nucleotides read TGTGCCAGCAGCCAGGCGACCTTGAGTACCCAGTACTTC.

J is TRBJ1-4 and V is TRBV28; D gene ambiguous. V was clipped by 4 bases and J by 2 bases, with 11 bases between them. The CDR3 is 15 amino acids. The germline gives CDR1 MDHEN, CDR2 SYDVKM. DNA for the CDR3: TGTGCCAGCAGTTCGCCCACCCTGACTAATGAAAAACTGTTTTTT. This encodes CASSSPTLTNEKLFF.

Note on this clonotype: Mismatch with germline at one junction end may stem from a read error. The chain joins TRBV11-3 to TRBJ2-3; 7 bases align to TRBD2. The CDR3 loop spans 16 amino acids. Germline CDR1 reads SGHNT; CDR2 reads YENEEA. Here the CDR3 DNA reads TGTGCCAGCAGCCCCGGGACTAACACTTTCTCAGAAACGCAGTATTTT. Amino acids: CASSPGTNTFSETQYF.

Regarding this clonotype: A much bigger clone sits one base away, suggesting this may be a read error. This chain links TRBV29-1 with TRBJ1-3; D remains unclear. There are 12 residues in the CDR3. CDR1 is SQVTM, CDR2 ANQGSEA, per germline. The germline V and J ends were trimmed by 8 bases and 4 bases, with 12 bases remaining between them. The CDR3 region has the DNA TGCAGCTTTAACGATGGGGGAAACACCATATATTTT. Amino acids: CSFNDGGNTIYF.

With respect to this clonotype: A much larger clone lies a single base off, so this may be a read error. The missing conserved phenylalanine or tryptophan at the end of this CDR3 makes a read error likely. V usage is TRBV6-6 and J usage is TRBJ1-3; D remains unclear. Germline V lookup: CDR1 MNHNY, CDR2 SVGAGI (reference sequence). CDR3 size: 14 residues. Trimming left V 0 bases short and J 0 bases short, with 3 bases between. This CDR3 reads CASSYSSSGNTIYY. DNA of the CDR3: TGTGCCAGCAGTTACTCCAGCTCTGGAAACACCATATATTAT.

This chain links TRBV7-9 with TRBJ2-1; 13 nucleotides match TRBD2. Per germline, CDR1 SEHNR and CDR2 FQNEAQ (reference sequence). J lost 9 bases, V lost 5 bases, and 7 bases had no gene match. The CDR3 totals 15 residues. CDR3 amino acids: CASSRGLAGDLEQFF. The CDR3 nucleotides are TGTGCCAGCAGCCGAGGACTAGCGGGAGACCTTGAGCAGTTCTTC.

In its sample, this clonotype was seen many times. The rearrangement joins TRBV29-1 to TRBJ1-1, with D perhaps TRBD1 (5 bases). This CDR3 has 16 residues. V lost 5 bases and J 1 base, leaving 20 bases between the germline ends. CDR1 is SQVTM, CDR2 ANQGSEA, per germline. CDR3 bases: TGCAGCGTTCGTCCAATCCCAGGGACGGGGAACACTGAAGCTTTCTTT. As protein: CSVRPIPGTGNTEAFF.